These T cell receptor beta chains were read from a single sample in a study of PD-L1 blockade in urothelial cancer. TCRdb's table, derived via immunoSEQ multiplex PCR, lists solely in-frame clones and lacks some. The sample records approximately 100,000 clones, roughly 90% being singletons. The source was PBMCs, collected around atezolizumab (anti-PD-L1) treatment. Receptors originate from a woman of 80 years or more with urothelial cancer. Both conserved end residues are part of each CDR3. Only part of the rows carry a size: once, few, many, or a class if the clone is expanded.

CDR3aa: CASSWGESSGANVLTF
v_gene: TRBV19
j_gene: TRBJ2-6
abundance: .

CDR3aa: CASSEASTIGREFF
v_gene: TRBV2
j_gene: TRBJ2-1
abundance: .

CDR3aa: CASSPGLLTGELFF
v_gene: TRBV18
j_gene: TRBJ2-2
abundance: .

CDR3aa: CASSREGELAYNEQFF
v_gene: TRBV5-4
j_gene: TRBJ2-1
abundance: .

CDR3aa: CASSPGLAAYF
v_gene: TRBV7-9
j_gene: TRBJ2-5
abundance: .

CDR3aa: CASSHMGLSGGSYEQYF
v_gene: TRBV21-1
j_gene: TRBJ2-7
abundance: .

CDR3aa: CASSSGGGAPGRDTQYF
v_gene: TRBV27
j_gene: TRBJ2-3
abundance: few

CDR3aa: CASSPGTVGQPQHF
v_gene: TRBV18
j_gene: TRBJ1-5
abundance: .

CDR3aa: CASSAPGTVNQPQHF
v_gene: TRBV28
j_gene: TRBJ1-5
abundance: .

CDR3aa: CASSSHAGVPPGEAFF
v_gene: TRBV7-2
j_gene: TRBJ1-1
abundance: .

CDR3aa: CASSLAGTSTDTQYF
v_gene: TRBV11-3
j_gene: TRBJ2-3
abundance: .

CDR3aa: CASSPTDRLYGYTF
v_gene: TRBV28
j_gene: TRBJ1-2
abundance: .

CDR3aa: CAWSVTGVPAEQYF
v_gene: TRBV30
j_gene: TRBJ2-7
abundance: .

CDR3aa: CASGNRGDTEAFF
v_gene: TRBV27
j_gene: TRBJ1-1
abundance: .

CDR3aa: CATSKTSGPSYNEQFF
v_gene: TRBV15
j_gene: TRBJ2-1
abundance: .

CDR3aa: CATSTSPRRDQETQYF
v_gene: TRBV15
j_gene: TRBJ2-5
abundance: .

CDR3aa: CASSGAGELFF
v_gene: TRBV5-6
j_gene: TRBJ2-2
abundance: .

CDR3aa: CASSLNRGEAFF
v_gene: TRBV7-3
j_gene: TRBJ1-1
abundance: .

CDR3aa: CASAGERLDRGYGYTF
v_gene: TRBV5-1
j_gene: TRBJ1-2
abundance: .

CDR3aa: CASSVGGYGDRVEAFF
v_gene: TRBV9
j_gene: TRBJ1-1
abundance: .

CDR3aa: CASSSAGFNTEAFF
v_gene: TRBV5-1
j_gene: TRBJ1-1
abundance: .

CDR3aa: CASSAGNYGYTF
v_gene: TRBV10-1
j_gene: TRBJ1-2
abundance: .

CDR3aa: CASSEGGQKAFF
v_gene: TRBV6-1
j_gene: TRBJ1-1
abundance: .

CDR3aa: CASSVQDRETQYF
v_gene: TRBV9
j_gene: TRBJ2-5
abundance: .

CDR3aa: CASSLRLAGLSDTQYF
v_gene: TRBV11-2
j_gene: TRBJ2-3
abundance: .

CDR3aa: CAPQRDWGDTQYF
v_gene: TRBV7-9
j_gene: TRBJ2-3
abundance: once

CDR3aa: CASSRQGSYEQYF
v_gene: TRBV10-1
j_gene: TRBJ2-7
abundance: few

CDR3aa: CAWEASGGADTQYF
v_gene: TRBV30
j_gene: TRBJ2-3
abundance: .

CDR3aa: CASSPTLGGAGDYEQYF
v_gene: TRBV7-9
j_gene: TRBJ2-7
abundance: .

CDR3aa: CASSLAQSYEQYF
v_gene: TRBV7-2
j_gene: TRBJ2-7
abundance: .

CDR3aa: CASSQTGTDTQYF
v_gene: TRBV7-3
j_gene: TRBJ2-3
abundance: few

CDR3aa: CASSPQRTSYETQYF
v_gene: TRBV9
j_gene: TRBJ2-5
abundance: .

CDR3aa: CASSERLSSYGYTF
v_gene: TRBV25-1
j_gene: TRBJ1-2
abundance: .

CDR3aa: CASSAEDRDRGSYGYTF
v_gene: TRBV9
j_gene: TRBJ1-2
abundance: .

CDR3aa: CASSPRDRGHGYTF
v_gene: TRBV18
j_gene: TRBJ1-2
abundance: .

CDR3aa: CASSPREGANTGELFF
v_gene: TRBV7-3
j_gene: TRBJ2-2
abundance: .

CDR3aa: CASSEFWTTTRNTEAFF
v_gene: TRBV6-1
j_gene: TRBJ1-1
abundance: .

CDR3aa: CASSQWLSGGLGTDTQYF
v_gene: TRBV14
j_gene: TRBJ2-3
abundance: .

CDR3aa: CASSFNRGTGVTEAFF
v_gene: TRBV28
j_gene: TRBJ1-1
abundance: .

CDR3aa: CASSWGQGNTGELFF
v_gene: TRBV5-1
j_gene: TRBJ2-2
abundance: .

CDR3aa: CASSSSGISYNEQFF
v_gene: TRBV6-5
j_gene: TRBJ2-1
abundance: .

CDR3aa: CASSVAAGTSGRDEQFF
v_gene: TRBV9
j_gene: TRBJ2-1
abundance: .